This TCR beta chain was profiled in a study of cytomegalovirus exposure and HLA in healthy donors. Study context: Earlier findings included some 120 million unique TCR beta sequences obtained from 170 million or so T cells.

Concerning this clone: Its antigen is not known.

Amplification used 60 Vbeta primers and 13 Jbeta primers. Measured with immunoSEQ multiplex PCR; TCRdb has only the in-frame clones, and not every one. Of approximately 190,000 clones in the sample, roughly 80% were seen once. The ends were cut back, 6 bases at V and 2 bases at J, with 17 bases in the middle. This CDR3 region has 16 residues. CDR1 is MRHNA and CDR2 is SNTAGT in the germline V gene. Regarding the study as a whole: Analyzed later, most CMV-associated TCR beta chains appeared HLA-restricted.

Donors sampled were nominally healthy, though unrecorded immune exposures were likely. V usage is TRBV6-4 and J usage is TRBJ2-1; D perhaps matches TRBD2 (5 bases). The specimen sequenced was PBMCs. This sequence was found in a man in his forties in good health and CMV-seropositive. The CDR3 loop is CASSTRFRAAYNEQFF. CDR3 bases: TGTGCCAGCAGCACTAGGTTTCGGGCGGCCTACAATGAGCAGTTCTTC.